The clone carrying this T cell receptor beta chain was recorded many times. Germline V lookup: CDR1 SGDLS, CDR2 YYNGEE. This CDR3 is built from 15 residues. Trimming removed 4 bases from V and 5 bases from J; junction bases left unmatched: 6. TCRdb used MiXCR to reprocess the 5' RACE reads, holding one entry per CDR3 protein. The profile covers some 62,000 distinct CDR3 sequences, with approximately 31% appearing a single time and approximately 2.2% taken by the ten largest. Source material: tumor-infiltrating naive CD4+ T cells sorted from the breast tumor. The subset was: naive CD4+ T cells, CD4+CD45RA+CD25-. The receptor was derived from a female donor with breast cancer. V and J are TRBV9 and TRBJ2-5; 12 bases map to TRBD2. Written as DNA, the CDR3 is TGTGCCAGCAGCATGACTAGCGGGAGAGGTGAGACCCAGTACTTC. It is translated as CASSMTSGRGETQYF.